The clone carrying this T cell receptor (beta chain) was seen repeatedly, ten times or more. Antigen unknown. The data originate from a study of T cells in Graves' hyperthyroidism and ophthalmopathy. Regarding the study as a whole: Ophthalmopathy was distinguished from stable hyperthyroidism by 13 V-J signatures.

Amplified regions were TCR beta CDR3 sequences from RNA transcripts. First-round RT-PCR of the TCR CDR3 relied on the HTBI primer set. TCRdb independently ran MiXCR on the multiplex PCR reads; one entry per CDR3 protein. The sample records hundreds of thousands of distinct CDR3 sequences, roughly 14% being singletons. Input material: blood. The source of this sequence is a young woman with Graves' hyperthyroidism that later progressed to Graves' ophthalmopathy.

CDR3 nucleotides: TGTGCCAGCAGCCCGGGACTAGAGGTCTACAATGAGCAGTTCTTC. Residues: CASSPGLEVYNEQFF. The rearrangement links TRBV3-1 to TRBJ2-1, with TRBD2 matching 8 bases. With 4 bases clipped from V and 3 bases from J, the junction kept 5 bases outside the gene matches. CDR3 length: 15 amino acids. CDR1 is LGHDT and CDR2 is YNNKEL in the germline V gene (reference sequence).